This TCR beta chain was obtained from a study of metastatic and nonmetastatic thyroid tumors. This clone was observed a handful of times. This CDR3 comprises 12 residues. CDR1 is MNHNS and CDR2 is SASEGT in the germline V gene. Deletions cut 8 bases from V and 3 bases from J, with 11 bases between. TCRdb reprocessed the PCR reads via MiXCR. The profile shows tens of thousands of clones, approximately 44% of them singletons. Thyroid surgery was performed in patients who had received no treatment beforehand. Sample: tumor tissue. The sequence was collected from a male donor with papillary thyroid cancer or a benign thyroid nodule (not recorded which). Some clones in this sample may be carry-over from other donors' samples. The chain employs TRBV6-1 and TRBJ2-7; unclear D gene. CDR3: CASSQVGYEQYF. The DNA for the CDR3 is TGTGCCAGCTCCCAGGTGGGCTACGAGCAGTACTTC.